Listed here are 31 T cell receptor beta chains from one sample, sequenced in a study of sequential checkpoint blockade in melanoma (dated by TCRdb to between 2019 and 2020). Read against the paper, the sample's treatment or condition label means: randomized to nivolumab then ipilimumab (arm A) or the reverse (arm B). The library was obtained by the immunoSEQ multiplex PCR assay. The table comes from immuneACCESS by way of TCRdb, which keeps in-frame sequences with V and J called. Part of the clones is missing from these tables; in studies checked, under half for an unresolved V gene and the rest for unknown reasons. This sample comprises 20,000 to 25,000 clones, about 27% of them detected only once. Roughly 7% of the sample lies in the top ten. The sequencing here drew on tumor tissue (inferred from file names), taken from a patient given nivolumab and ipilimumab in sequence. The receptor source for this set is a human donor with melanoma.

The chain combines TRBV5-1 with TRBJ1-1; 9 bases line up with TRBD1. The length of the CDR3 is 15 residues. The J segment lost 3 bases and the V segment lost 4 bases, leaving 7 bases of the junction unmatched. Germline-derived CDR1 and CDR2 are SGHRS and YFSETQ. The DNA for the CDR3 is TGCGCCAGCAGCCGGACCGGGACAGGGCACACTGAAGCTTTCTTT. Its protein product is CASSRTGTGHTEAFF.

This clone occurred a few times. The chain employs TRBV11-3 and TRBJ2-1; maybe TRBD2 (6 bases). The V end lost 5 bases, the J end lost 6 bases, and 17 bases lay between the germline ends. CDR3 length: 15 residues. CDR1 is SGHNT, CDR2 YENEEA, per germline. Here the CDR3 DNA reads TGTGCCAGCAGCCTCTCGGGGGTCCAGGGCAATGAGCAGTTCTTC. Amino acids: CASSLSGVQGNEQFF.

This clone was detected a few times. The V call is TRBV6-8, the J call TRBJ1-2; D remains ambiguous. This CDR3 contains 12 residues. V gave up 5 bases and J gave up 4 bases, with 8 bases separating them. Germline V lookup: CDR1 MNHGY, CDR2 SAAAGT. CDR3 DNA: TGTGCCAGCAGTCGCAGTACCTATGGCTACACCTTC. Protein sequence: CASSRSTYGYTF.

This clone was observed a few times. The V gene is TRBV6-1, the J gene TRBJ2-1, with 12 bases aligning to TRBD2. The CDR3 extends over 16 amino acids. Looked up from germline, CDR1 is MNHNS and CDR2 is SASEGT. V gave up 1 base and J gave up 8 bases; unmatched junction bases: 6. CDR3 sequence: CASSEELAGGRDEQFF. The CDR3 nucleotides read TGTGCCAGCAGTGAAGAACTAGCGGGAGGACGGGATGAGCAGTTCTTC.

J is TRBJ2-5 and V is TRBV5-1; TRBD1 matches 8 bases. V gave up 4 bases and J gave up 5 bases; unmatched junction bases: 7. The germline CDR1 and CDR2 sequences are SGHRS and YFSETQ. CDR3 length: 14 amino acids. In nucleotides, the CDR3 is TGCGCCAGCAGCGACGGACAGGGTGTCGAGACCCAGTACTTC. Translating gives CASSDGQGVETQYF.

The V call is TRBV28, the J call TRBJ2-3, with 10 bases identical to TRBD2. The CDR3 extends over 16 amino acids. Germline V CDR1 and CDR2: MDHEN, SYDVKM. J gave up 0 bases and V 2 bases, and 2 bases lay outside the gene matches. CDR3 nucleotides: TGTGCCAGCAGTTTACTAGCGGGAGATAGCACAGATACGCAGTATTTT. As protein: CASSLLAGDSTDTQYF. The whole variable domain, filled in from reference TRBV28 and TRBJ2-3, reads DVKVTQSSRYLVKRTGEKVFLECVQDMDHENMFWYRQDPGLGLRLIYFSYDVKMKEKGDIPEGYSVSREKKERFSLILESASTNQTSMYLCASSLLAGDSTDTQYFGPGTRLTVL.

The chain combines TRBV11-3 with TRBJ2-7, with 7 positions matching TRBD1. V lost 7 bases, J lost 2 bases, and 8 bases stayed unmatched. The CDR3 spans 14 residues. Germline lookup yields CDR1 SGHNT and CDR2 YENEEA. CDR3 in DNA: TGTGCCAGCACCGCTGGGACAGAGACCTACGAGCAGTACTTC. Its protein product is CASTAGTETYEQYF.

V usage is TRBV6-8 and J usage is TRBJ2-7; 8 bases agree with TRBD1. The germline V gene encodes CDR1 MNHGY and CDR2 SAAAGT. The CDR3 consists of 13 residues. J was trimmed by 7 bases and V by 2 bases; bases with no gene match: 4. This chain's CDR3 is CASSYGQGREQYF. The CDR3 nucleotides read TGTGCCAGCAGTTACGGACAGGGAAGGGAGCAGTACTTC.

This clone was seen more than once but under ten times. The chain combines TRBV14 with TRBJ2-2; no clear D. Trimming pared 0 bases from V and 4 bases from J, leaving 6 bases between. The CDR3 is made up of 14 amino acids. Per the germline V gene, CDR1 is SGHDN and CDR2 is FVKESK. CDR3: CASSQDTTTGELFF. Written as DNA, the CDR3 is TGTGCCAGCAGCCAAGATACAACCACCGGGGAGCTGTTTTTT.

This chain joins TRBV9 and TRBJ2-1; weak D call: TRBD2 (6 bases). The V gene lost 0 bases and the J gene lost 4 bases, with 14 bases spanning the gap. Germline values: CDR1 SGDLS, CDR2 YYNGEE. This CDR3 is 16 amino acids long. The CDR3 reads CASSVAAGIGYNEQFF. The CDR3 nucleotides read TGTGCCAGCAGCGTAGCGGCGGGAATAGGGTACAATGAGCAGTTCTTC. Full variable domain (remainder filled in from reference TRBV9 and TRBJ2-1): DSGVTQTPKHLITATGQRVTLRCSPRSGDLSVYWYQQSLDQGLQFLIQYYNGEERAKGNILERFSAQQFPDLHSELNLSSLELGDSALYFCASSVAAGIGYNEQFFGPGTRLTVL.

This sequence joins TRBV11-3 and TRBJ2-2; no reliable D call. CDR1 SGHNT and CDR2 YENEEA come from the germline V gene. The V end lost 5 bases, the J end lost 2 bases, and 9 bases lay between the germline ends. There are 14 residues in the CDR3. This CDR3 is CASSAVLNTGELFF. CDR3 coding DNA: TGTGCCAGCAGCGCCGTCCTAAACACCGGGGAGCTGTTTTTT.

The chain links TRBV19 to TRBJ2-5; TRBD1 matches 8 bases. J gave up 1 base and V 5 bases, and 6 bases lay outside the gene matches. CDR1 is LNHDA, CDR2 SQIVND, per germline (reference sequence). CDR3 length: 15 amino acids. This CDR3 reads CASSFSTGAQETQYF. DNA of the CDR3: TGTGCCAGTAGTTTCTCGACAGGGGCCCAAGAGACCCAGTACTTC.

The V gene is TRBV29-1, the J gene TRBJ2-7; D assignment may be TRBD1 or TRBD2 (5 bases each). Deletions cut 4 bases from V and 3 bases from J, with 22 bases between. CDR1 is SQVTM, CDR2 ANQGSEA, per germline. CDR3 length: 16 amino acids. CDR3 loop: CSVVGDQGAGIYEQYF. CDR3 in DNA: TGCAGCGTTGTCGGGGATCAAGGGGCTGGAATCTACGAGCAGTACTTC.

This rearrangement joins TRBV19 to TRBJ2-4, with 12 nucleotides matching TRBD1. V was clipped by 3 bases and J by 3 bases; unmatched bases: 9. Looked up from germline, CDR1 is LNHDA and CDR2 is SQIVND (reference sequence). This CDR3 region has 18 residues. The CDR3 sequence is CASSIIGTGGEGKNIQYF. Written as DNA, the CDR3 is TGTGCCAGTAGTATTATAGGGACAGGGGGCGAGGGCAAAAACATTCAGTACTTC. Drawing the rest from reference TRBV19 and TRBJ2-4, the complete variable domain is DGGITQSPKYLFRKEGQNVTLSCEQNLNHDAMYWYRQDPGQGLRLIYYSQIVNDFQKGDIAEGYSVSREKKESFPLTVTSAQKNPTAFYLCASSIIGTGGEGKNIQYFGAGTRLSVL.

For the CDR3, the DNA is TGTGCCAGCTCACCAAACTCAGGGACGAATGGCTACACCTTC. As protein: CASSPNSGTNGYTF. The chain employs TRBV18 and TRBJ1-2, with a weak D call TRBD1 (5 bases). The V end lost 2 bases, the J end lost 6 bases, and 13 bases lay between the germline ends. The CDR3 loop spans 14 amino acids. Germline V gene lookup returns CDR1 KGHSH and CDR2 LQKENI. Together with reference TRBV18 and TRBJ1-2, the CDR3 gives the full variable domain: NAGVMQNPRHLVRRRGQEARLRCSPMKGHSHVYWYRQLPEEGLKFMVYLQKENIIDESGMPKERFSAEFPKEGPSILRIQQVVRGDSAAYFCASSPNSGTNGYTFGSGTRLTVV.

This clone was seen only a few times. The rearrangement uses TRBV11-3 and TRBJ2-7; 10 nucleotides align to TRBD2. The V segment lost 3 bases and the J segment 2 bases; nucleotides outside the gene matches: 4. This CDR3 has 15 residues. CDR1 is SGHNT and CDR2 is YENEEA in the germline V gene. The CDR3 region has the DNA TGTGCCAGCAGCTTGGGACTAGCGTTTACCTACGAGCAGTACTTC. Its translation: CASSLGLAFTYEQYF.

This chain links TRBV6-8 with TRBJ1-1, with a possible D match to TRBD1 (5 bases). CDR1 is MNHGY and CDR2 is SAAAGT in the germline V gene. The length of the CDR3 is 18 residues. V was shortened by 5 bases and J by 3 bases, with 25 bases between the two germline ends. CDR3 sequence: CASSDWVGTPVTDTEAFF. For the CDR3, the DNA is TGTGCCAGCAGTGACTGGGTGGGGACGCCTGTAACGGACACTGAAGCTTTCTTT.

This clone was seen many times. The chain is built from TRBV11-3 and TRBJ1-1, with D tentatively TRBD1 (6 bases). CDR3 size: 15 residues. The germline V and J ends were trimmed by 5 bases and 5 bases, with 18 bases remaining between them. Germline assignment: CDR1 SGHNT and CDR2 YENEEA. CDR3 residues: CASSPWQGHGTEAFF. Here the CDR3 DNA reads TGTGCCAGCAGCCCGTGGCAGGGACACGGGACTGAAGCTTTCTTT.

This clone was seen only once. The rearrangement joins TRBV28 to TRBJ2-3; D is perhaps TRBD2 (6 bases). Between the trimmed V and J ends, which lost 5 bases and 5 bases, there was a span of 20 bases. Germline lookup yields CDR1 MDHEN and CDR2 SYDVKM. The length of the CDR3 is 16 residues. This chain's CDR3 is CASSTSILATGDTQYF. The CDR3 DNA is TGTGCCAGCAGTACCTCCATACTAGCAACCGGAGATACGCAGTATTTT.

This clone was recorded a few times. The chain uses TRBV23-1 and TRBJ2-7; D unresolved. TRBV23-1 is an ORF, with its function uncertain. V was pared by 0 bases and J by 12 bases, with 27 bases between. CDR3 length equals 17 residues. CDR3: CASSQSERAPKLLRGYF. In DNA form, the CDR3 reads TGCGCCAGCAGTCAATCGGAACGGGCCCCGAAGCTCCTACGAGGGTACTTC.

The rearrangement uses TRBV15 and TRBJ2-3; 8 nucleotides line up with TRBD2. The CDR3 is 18 residues long. The J segment lost 0 bases and the V segment lost 0 bases, leaving 8 bases of the junction unmatched. From germline, CDR1 is LNHNV and CDR2 YYDKDF (reference sequence). The CDR3 nucleotides read TGTGCCACCAGCAGAGATCGGCTGCGGGGGGCGAGCACAGATACGCAGTATTTT. Translating it yields CATSRDRLRGASTDTQYF.

This clone was found a few times. This sequence joins TRBV6-8 and TRBJ2-3; the D gene is possibly TRBD1 (6 bases). The CDR3 extends over 14 amino acids. CDR1 and CDR2 (germline): MNHGY, SAAAGT. The ends were cut back, 5 bases at V and 2 bases at J, with 11 bases in the middle. CDR3 sequence (DNA): TGTGCCAGCAGTACCGACAGGACCACAGATACGCAGTATTTT. It is translated as CASSTDRTTDTQYF.

This clone was seen a handful of times. This same CDR3 is encoded by further DNA sequences in the sample. The genes are TRBV6-8 and TRBJ2-7, with D unclear. Germline CDR1 reads MNHGY; CDR2 reads SAAAGT. The CDR3 spans 14 residues. Trimming cost V 6 bases and J 1 base, with 13 bases left between them. Written as DNA, the CDR3 is TGTGCCAGCAGAGAGACGGCAGGATCCTACGAGCAGTACTTC. Translating gives CASRETAGSYEQYF.

The chain couples TRBV11-3 to TRBJ2-3; either TRBD1 or TRBD2 may supply D (6 bases each). The germline V gene encodes CDR1 SGHNT and CDR2 YENEEA. The CDR3 runs to 16 residues. V shed 4 bases and J shed 2 bases, with 16 bases lying between them. The CDR3 nucleotides read TGTGCCAGCAGCTCTAAGGAGGGGGGATCCACAGATACGCAGTATTTT. Its translation: CASSSKEGGSTDTQYF.

J is TRBJ2-5 and V is TRBV29-1; weak D call: TRBD1 (6 bases). The CDR3 sequence is 12 residues long. Germline CDR1 reads SQVTM; CDR2 reads ANQGSEA. The CDR3: CTSQGYQETQYF. The DNA for the CDR3 is TGCACCTCCCAGGGGTACCAAGAGACCCAGTACTTC.

In this sample, this clone turned up a few times. The CDR3 spells CASSLGTSEKETQYF. The CDR3 bases are TGTGCCAGCAGTTTAGGGACAAGTGAAAAAGAGACCCAGTACTTC. The gene calls are TRBV28 and TRBJ2-5; D is possibly TRBD1 (6 bases). The CDR3 contains 15 residues. Germline CDR1 reads MDHEN; CDR2 reads SYDVKM. Deletions cut 2 bases from V and 3 bases from J, with 13 bases between. Combining the CDR3 with reference TRBV28 and TRBJ2-5 gives the whole variable domain DVKVTQSSRYLVKRTGEKVFLECVQDMDHENMFWYRQDPGLGLRLIYFSYDVKMKEKGDIPEGYSVSREKKERFSLILESASTNQTSMYLCASSLGTSEKETQYFGPGTRLLVL.

The rearrangement links TRBV29-1 to TRBJ2-5; possible D gene TRBD1, 7 bases. This CDR3 has 13 amino acids. The germline gives CDR1 SQVTM, CDR2 ANQGSEA. Trimming left V 4 bases short and J 1 base short, with 10 bases between. The chain's CDR3 is CSVGQGGQETQYF. The CDR3 DNA follows: TGCAGCGTTGGGCAGGGGGGCCAAGAGACCCAGTACTTC.

This chain joins TRBV1 and TRBJ1-2. TRBV1 counts as a pseudogene. CDR3 size: 15 residues. Here the CDR3 reads CASSQAAGGAYGYTF. CDR3 in DNA: TGCGCCAGCAGCCAAGCCGCGGGGGGTGCCTATGGCTACACCTTC.

In this sample, this clone turned up many times. The chain employs TRBV9 and TRBJ1-2, with 8 positions matching TRBD1. The CDR3 extends over 16 amino acids. Germline CDR1 is SGDLS and CDR2 is YYNGEE. Trimming cost V 5 bases and J 0 bases; bases outside gene matches: 9. This CDR3 is CASRKTGDSSNYGYTF. In DNA form, the CDR3 reads TGTGCCAGCAGGAAGACAGGGGACTCCTCTAACTATGGCTACACCTTC.

This clone was observed a few times. This chain uses TRBV30 with TRBJ2-3; unclear D gene. V was cut by 2 bases and J by 1 base, with 10 bases left in between. Germline V gene lookup returns CDR1 GTSNPN and CDR2 SVGIG (reference sequence). The CDR3 is 14 amino acids. CDR3 protein: CAWSLALGTDTQYF. Written as DNA, the CDR3 is TGTGCCTGGAGTTTAGCACTCGGCACAGATACGCAGTATTTT.

This clone was seen more than once but under ten times. The V and J genes are TRBV19 and TRBJ2-2, with D perhaps matching TRBD1 (6 bases). Between the trimmed V and J ends, which lost 5 bases and 6 bases, there was a span of 13 bases. Germline CDR1 is LNHDA and CDR2 is SQIVND (reference sequence). CDR3 size: 14 residues. The CDR3 DNA is TGTGCCAGTAGTCTCCCAGGGGCTCCCGGGGAGCTGTTTTTT. Translating gives CASSLPGAPGELFF.